Following are 18 T cell receptor beta chains from one sample sequenced in a study of blood T cell repertoires in COVID-19. Assay: immunoSEQ multiplex PCR; the TCRdb copy retains only in-frame clones and omits some. The table includes around 140,000 clones, approximately 85% detected once. Sequenced sample: PBMCs or T cells enriched from blood (not recorded which). The receptors derive from a woman between 50 and 59 years old with acute COVID-19.

V gene TRBV4-1 combines with J gene TRBJ1-2, with D possibly being TRBD1 (6 bases). Trimming removed 0 bases at V and 4 bases at J, with 15 bases between. The germline gives CDR1 MGHRA, CDR2 YSYEKL. The CDR3 consists of 16 residues. The CDR3 spells CASSQETGRTPYGYTF. The DNA for the CDR3 is TGCGCCAGCAGCCAAGAGACAGGCCGAACTCCCTATGGCTACACCTTC.

This clone occurred a few times. The genes are TRBV15 and TRBJ2-5, with 9 bases lining up with TRBD2. In germline, CDR1 is LNHNV, CDR2 YYDKDF (reference sequence). The J segment lost 0 bases and the V segment lost 2 bases, leaving 10 bases of the junction unmatched. The length of the CDR3 is 18 residues. CDR3 nucleotides: TGTGCCACCAGCAGAACAACCCTAGCGGGAACGAACCAAGAGACCCAGTACTTC. This translates into CATSRTTLAGTNQETQYF.

This sequence joins TRBV6-6 and TRBJ2-7, with TRBD1 as a possible D gene (5 bases). The CDR3 is 14 residues long. Germline V lookup: CDR1 MNHNY, CDR2 SVGAGI (reference sequence). V lost 7 bases, J lost 1 base, and 14 bases lay in between. The CDR3 region is CASIPRPGSYEQYF. DNA of the CDR3: TGTGCCAGCATCCCTCGTCCAGGGTCCTACGAGCAGTACTTC.

This clone was seen once. V gene TRBV18 combines with J gene TRBJ2-1, with 15 positions matching TRBD2. The V segment lost 6 bases and the J segment 13 bases; nucleotides outside the gene matches: 10. Germline V gives CDR1 KGHSH, CDR2 LQKENI. There are 15 residues in the CDR3. CDR3 region: CASSHGLAGGGNQFF. For the CDR3, the DNA is TGTGCCAGCTCCCACGGACTAGCGGGAGGGGGGAATCAGTTCTTC.

V is TRBV2 and J is TRBJ2-4; no reliable D call. Germline V gene data show CDR1 as SNHLY and CDR2 as FYNNEI. The CDR3 runs to 16 residues. Between the trimmed V and J ends, which lost 2 bases and 2 bases, there was a span of 13 bases. The CDR3 nucleotides read TGTGCCAGCAGTGAAAACAGTTTTAAGTCCAAAAACATTCAGTACTTC. It translates to CASSENSFKSKNIQYF.

A single count supports this clone. The chain employs TRBV28 and TRBJ1-2; possible D gene TRBD1, 6 bases. Trimming left V 4 bases short and J 2 bases short, with 8 bases between. The CDR3 loop spans 13 amino acids. CDR1 and CDR2 from the germline V gene are MDHEN and SYDVKM. CDR3 sequence (DNA): TGTGCCAGCAGTTCCGGACAGAACTATGGCTACACCTTC. Translating it yields CASSSGQNYGYTF.

This chain joins TRBV7-9 and TRBJ1-4, with no clear D. This CDR3 contains 14 residues. The V and J ends lost 1 base and 4 bases respectively, with 7 bases between them. Looked up from germline, CDR1 is SEHNR and CDR2 is FQNEAQ (reference sequence). The CDR3: CASSLVSGNEKLFF. Here the CDR3 DNA reads TGTGCCAGCAGCTTAGTGTCCGGTAATGAAAAACTGTTTTTT.

The chain combines TRBV3-1 (or the pseudogene TRBV3-2) with TRBJ2-4, with TRBD2 as a possible D gene (5 bases). The ends were cut back, 4 bases at V and 13 bases at J, with 17 bases in the middle. The CDR3 spans 13 residues. Germline loops: CDR1 LGHDT, CDR2 YNNKEL (reference sequence). The CDR3 loop reads CASSLQRTSRQYF. DNA of the CDR3: TGTGCCAGCAGCCTCCAACGAACTAGTAGGCAGTACTTC.

The chain employs TRBV29-1 and TRBJ2-7, with a possible D match to TRBD1 (6 bases). The germline CDR1 and CDR2 sequences are SQVTM and ANQGSEA. The CDR3 sequence is 12 residues long. Trimming cost V 5 bases and J 3 bases, with 11 bases left between them. The CDR3 DNA follows: TGCAGCGTTCGACAGGATAACTACGAGCAGTACTTC. Protein: CSVRQDNYEQYF.

The gene calls are TRBV24-1 and TRBJ2-3; possibly TRBD2 for D (5 bases). With 1 base removed from V and 4 bases from J, the gap between germline ends came to 14 bases. The germline CDR1 and CDR2 sequences are KGHDR and SFDVKD. The CDR3 consists of 16 residues. CDR3 in amino acids: CATSDLVRGSADTQYF. For the CDR3, the DNA is TGTGCCACCAGTGATTTAGTACGGGGTAGCGCAGATACGCAGTATTTT.

V usage is TRBV2 and J usage is TRBJ2-2; 7 bases are a match to TRBD2. With 5 bases clipped from V and 5 bases from J, the junction kept 5 bases outside the gene matches. This CDR3 is 14 amino acids long. Looked up from germline, CDR1 is SNHLY and CDR2 is FYNNEI. The CDR3 here is CASSRGGATGELFF. In DNA form, the CDR3 reads TGTGCCAGCAGTAGGGGAGGGGCAACCGGGGAGCTGTTTTTT.

This chain connects TRBV4-2 to TRBJ2-5; TRBD2 matches at 11 bases. After removal of 0 bases from V and 0 bases from J, the junction contained 15 bases not matched to a gene. Germline V lookup: CDR1 LGHNA, CDR2 YNFKEQ. The CDR3 totals 21 residues. The CDR3: CASSQEIFLAGGIQYQETQYF. In nucleotides, the CDR3 is TGTGCCAGCAGCCAAGAGATCTTCCTAGCGGGAGGCATCCAGTACCAAGAGACCCAGTACTTC.

V is TRBV7-9 and J is TRBJ1-1; TRBD1 is a possible D gene (5 bases). Germline V gives CDR1 SEHNR, CDR2 FQNEAQ (reference sequence). The CDR3 is 14 residues long. Trimming took off 2 bases at V and 1 base at J, with 8 bases between the two ends. The CDR3 loop reads CASSLKGANTEAFF. The CDR3 nucleotides read TGTGCCAGCAGCTTAAAAGGGGCGAACACTGAAGCTTTCTTT.

CDR3 residues: CASSLGQGVGEQFF. CDR3 bases: TGTGCCAGCAGTTTAGGGCAGGGGGTAGGGGAGCAGTTCTTC. The chain couples TRBV27 to TRBJ2-1; TRBD1 matches 7 bases. CDR1 and CDR2 (germline): MNHEY, SMNVEV (reference sequence). This CDR3 comprises 14 residues. V gave up 2 bases and J gave up 10 bases; unmatched junction bases: 8.

The sample holds one count of this clone. The chain carries TRBV10-3 and TRBJ2-1, with D perhaps matching TRBD2 (6 bases). In germline, CDR1 is ENHRY, CDR2 SYGVKD. V was shortened by 7 bases and J by 8 bases, with 15 bases between the two germline ends. The CDR3 spans 13 residues. DNA for the CDR3: TGTGCCATCAAACGGGAGTGGGGTTATGAGCAGTTCTTC. Residues: CAIKREWGYEQFF.

The rearrangement uses TRBV9 and TRBJ2-1; TRBD2 is a possible D gene (5 bases). Germline V gene sequence: CDR1 SGDLS, CDR2 YYNGEE. CDR3 length: 18 residues. The V gene lost 9 bases and the J gene lost 1 base, with 26 bases spanning the gap. CDR3 protein: CANPRGLHKFRSYNEQFF. CDR3 sequence (DNA): TGTGCCAACCCACGTGGACTCCATAAATTCCGATCCTACAATGAGCAGTTCTTC.

This clone was seen more than once but under ten times. V usage is TRBV12-5 and J usage is TRBJ2-1, with 7 bases lining up with TRBD2. Per the germline V gene, CDR1 is LGHNT and CDR2 is FRNRAP. The CDR3 is 15 residues long. The V gene end was trimmed by 3 bases and the J gene end by 7 bases; junction bases not matched to a gene: 9. The CDR3 bases are TGTGCTAGTGGTTTCGGGGAGGGCTGGGGGAATGAGCAGTTCTTC. Residues: CASGFGEGWGNEQFF.

The rearrangement uses TRBV12-3 or TRBV12-4 and TRBJ2-1; D is perhaps TRBD1 (6 bases). Deletions cut 6 bases from V and 7 bases from J, with 13 bases between. CDR3 length: 13 residues. The CDR3: CASRVGQNNEQFF. CDR3 sequence (DNA): TGTGCCAGCAGAGTGGGACAAAATAATGAGCAGTTCTTC.